This record looks at one T cell receptor (beta chain) sequence and its context. Its cognate antigen is unknown. The sample is drawn from a study of T cell responses to AZD1222 COVID-19 vaccine. Study-level results: Close to half of all spike-specific TCRs reportedly target regions of the variants that are unmutated. Clonal diversity was possibly underestimated, and white British individuals and females predominated among donors.

J gave up 3 bases and V 5 bases, and 10 bases lay outside the gene matches. CDR3 length equals 16 residues. Per the germline V gene, CDR1 is LGHDT and CDR2 is YNNKEL (reference sequence). Profiled with immunoSEQ multiplex PCR; TCRdb holds only in-frame clones, not every one. Here the sample spans about 180,000 clones, approximately 94% being singletons. The input for sequencing was peripheral blood, taken 28 days after the second AZD1222 dose. The sequence was obtained from an adult who received the AZD1222 COVID-19 vaccine. This rearrangement joins TRBV3-1 (or the pseudogene TRBV3-2) to TRBJ2-7, with 10 bases matching TRBD1. The CDR3 loop reads CASSEYAGTGDYEQYF. The CDR3 coding sequence is TGTGCCAGCAGCGAATACGCTGGGACAGGGGACTACGAGCAGTACTTC.